These T cell receptor beta chains were read from a single sample in a study of T cell repertoires in cytomegalovirus infection. One entry per CDR3 protein results from TCRdb running MiXCR on the reads. The table records about 230,000 distinct CDR3 sequences, roughly 22% of them present only once. Material: CD8+ T cells from PBMCs. The receptors were sampled from a human donor in good health (CMV status not recorded). Some clones in this sample may be carry-over from other donors' samples. Both conserved end residues are trimmed from each CDR3. Fields, in order: D gene, J gene, V gene, CDR3 protein. A D gene is named only where the DNA matches it firmly.

d_call: -; j_call: TRBJ1-4; v_call: TRBV6-2/TRBV6-3; cdr3_aa: ASSYGDFRGTNEKLF
d_call: -; j_call: TRBJ2-1; v_call: TRBV12-3/TRBV12-4; cdr3_aa: ASSLVYNEQF
d_call: TRBD2; j_call: TRBJ2-7; v_call: TRBV4-1; cdr3_aa: ASSQGPPGGLHEQY
d_call: -; j_call: TRBJ1-3; v_call: TRBV25-1; cdr3_aa: ASISSGNTIY
d_call: -; j_call: TRBJ1-1; v_call: TRBV30; cdr3_aa: AWSEDTEAF
d_call: -; j_call: TRBJ2-1; v_call: TRBV19; cdr3_aa: ASSMAGSSYNEQF
d_call: TRBD1; j_call: TRBJ1-2; v_call: TRBV10-3; cdr3_aa: AIRRQGDDYGYT
d_call: -; j_call: TRBJ2-2; v_call: TRBV7-2; cdr3_aa: ASSLPNTGELF
d_call: -; j_call: TRBJ2-5; v_call: TRBV2; cdr3_aa: ASSVQYQETQY
d_call: -; j_call: TRBJ2-5; v_call: TRBV27; cdr3_aa: ASRGLGQAQETQY
d_call: TRBD1; j_call: TRBJ2-7; v_call: TRBV7-2; cdr3_aa: ASSLEDRGTDEQY
d_call: TRBD2; j_call: TRBJ2-1; v_call: TRBV19; cdr3_aa: ASTSGGPSYNEQF
d_call: TRBD1; j_call: TRBJ2-1; v_call: TRBV20-1; cdr3_aa: SADRVNEQF
d_call: TRBD1; j_call: TRBJ2-5; v_call: TRBV6-5; cdr3_aa: ASSYDAGGGKTQY
d_call: -; j_call: TRBJ1-1; v_call: TRBV6-5; cdr3_aa: ASSDQASTEAF
d_call: -; j_call: TRBJ2-5; v_call: TRBV20-1; cdr3_aa: SANTYGGTQETQY
d_call: -; j_call: TRBJ2-3; v_call: TRBV27; cdr3_aa: ASSSGSTDTQY